The 7 T cell receptor beta chains below come from one sample, sequenced in a study of T-cell reconstitution after alpha-beta-depleted transplantation in children. Researchers prepared the TCRbeta library using unique molecular identifiers, the study reports. TCRdb redid the calling of the PCR reads with MiXCR, one entry per CDR3 protein. Here the sample spans approximately 400,000 distinct CDR3 sequences, 11% being singletons. The sequences come from PBMCs from the stem cell graft donor, collected from the stem cell graft. These receptors all come from a human donor who donated a stem cell graft to a child with acute myeloid leukemia.

This chain uses TRBV19 with TRBJ1-5; D remains unclear. Between the trimmed V and J ends, which lost 1 base and 5 bases, there was a span of 15 bases. The germline V gene has CDR1 LNHDA and CDR2 SQIVND (reference sequence). There are 16 residues in the CDR3. Here the CDR3 DNA reads TGTGCCAGTAGTATAGGCTCCCAACGGGATCATCAGCCCCAGCATTTT. It codes for CASSIGSQRDHQPQHF.

The CDR3 DNA sequence: TGCAGTGCTAGGGCTTCAGTCGGTGGACAGGGCACAGATACGCAGTATTTT. As protein: CSARASVGGQGTDTQYF. J is TRBJ2-3 and V is TRBV20-1, with TRBD1 matching over 7 bases. The germline gives CDR1 DFQATT, CDR2 SNEGSKA (reference sequence). J gave up 1 base and V 3 bases, and 13 bases lay outside the gene matches. The length of the CDR3 is 17 residues.

This clonotype was observed at least ten times. This chain connects TRBV20-1 to TRBJ2-2, with 9 bases identical to TRBD1. This CDR3 is 15 amino acids long. CDR1 is DFQATT and CDR2 is SNEGSKA in the germline V gene (reference sequence). The trim removed 0 bases at V and 7 bases at J, leaving 6 bases unmatched. The CDR3 region is CSARDRTGGFGELFF. The CDR3, as DNA: TGCAGTGCTAGAGATCGAACAGGGGGCTTCGGGGAGCTGTTTTTT.

The V gene is TRBV20-1, the J gene TRBJ2-1, with TRBD2 matching 8 bases. Germline V CDR1 and CDR2: DFQATT, SNEGSKA (reference sequence). Trimming cost V 2 bases and J 0 bases; bases outside gene matches: 3. The CDR3 sequence is 15 residues long. The CDR3 loop is CSARISGSSYNEQFF. CDR3 DNA: TGCAGTGCTAGAATAAGCGGGAGCTCCTACAATGAGCAGTTCTTC.

The chain has TRBV18 and TRBJ2-6, with a weak D call TRBD1 (6 bases). This CDR3 region has 20 residues. Trimming shortened V by 1 base and J by 4 bases, and 23 bases separated the two germline ends. Looked up from germline, CDR1 is KGHSH and CDR2 is LQKENI. The CDR3 loop reads CASSPLGPGGSLAGANVLTF. CDR3 coding DNA: TGTGCCAGCTCACCACTTGGCCCTGGGGGCAGCCTCGCCGGGGCCAACGTCCTGACTTTC.

The chain couples TRBV7-2 to TRBJ2-1; D is uncertain. Looked up from germline, CDR1 is SGHTA and CDR2 is FQGNSA. V was shortened by 5 bases and J by 0 bases, with 14 bases between the two germline ends. The CDR3 has 16 amino acids. The CDR3 loop is CASSPTRPFSYNEQFF. CDR3 DNA sequence: TGTGCCAGCAGCCCGACCAGACCGTTCTCCTACAATGAGCAGTTCTTC.

V and J are TRBV7-2 and TRBJ1-4, with D unresolved. V lost 4 bases to trimming and J lost 0 bases, with 12 bases between them. Per the germline V gene, CDR1 is SGHTA and CDR2 is FQGNSA. The CDR3 extends over 16 amino acids. This chain's CDR3 is CASSSTNLATNEKLFF. CDR3 nucleotide sequence: TGTGCCAGCAGCTCCACAAATCTTGCAACTAATGAAAAACTGTTTTTT.